The clone carrying this T cell receptor beta chain was found once. This CDR3 contains 14 residues. Trimming pared 4 bases from V and 6 bases from J, leaving 10 bases between. Germline CDR1 is SGHTA and CDR2 is FQGNSA. These data belong to a study of blood T cell repertoires in COVID-19. Study at large: Samples came from the United States, Italy and Spain, spanning acute and convalescent COVID-19. Nucleic acid was either cDNA or gDNA, and it came from T cells, B-cell-depleted T cells, or PBMCs.

In the authors' workflow: From reference gene primer amplification, estimates of nucleated cell counts were derived. Assay used: immunoSEQ multiplex PCR; TCRdb lists only in-frame clones, some missing. V and J calls plus clone size are reproduced from that table; the DNA served to infer D and trimming. The table shows some 99,000 clones, with around 83% occurring only once. The rearrangement joins TRBV7-2 to TRBJ1-6; D remains unclear. The sequence was obtained from a woman in her sixties in a cohort sampled during active or convalescent COVID-19. Sequencing input: peripheral blood. The CDR3 DNA sequence: TGTGCCAGCAGCTACGGCCGGGTTAATTCACCCCTCCACTTT. Its protein is CASSYGRVNSPLHF.